Reported below is one TCR beta chain. Treatment specified: randomized to nivolumab then ipilimumab (arm A) or the reverse (arm B). Patients had received no earlier DNA-damaging chemotherapy. The data belong to a study of sequential checkpoint blockade in melanoma. Whole-study context: Randomization was 1:1 between first-line nivolumab→ipilimumab and ipilimumab→nivolumab. After both sequences, patients received maintenance nivolumab.

Sequenced by immunoSEQ multiplex PCR; TCRdb stores in-frame clones only, minus some. The data show roughly 16,000 clones, around 80% seen once. The germline CDR1 and CDR2 sequences are LNHNV and YYDKDF (reference sequence). V was pared by 4 bases and J by 0 bases, with 9 bases between. The CDR3 runs 15 residues. The sequence came from a human donor with melanoma. Sequencing was performed on CD8+ T cells sorted from blood (inferred from file names), taken from a patient given nivolumab and ipilimumab in sequence. The rearrangement uses TRBV15 and TRBJ1-4; TRBD1 is a possible D gene (6 bases). The CDR3 DNA sequence: TGTGCCACCAGCAACCAGGGGACAACTAATGAAAAACTGTTTTTT. It yields the protein CATSNQGTTNEKLFF.